This TCR beta chain was sequenced in a study of blood T cell repertoires in COVID-19. The overall study: From T cells, B-cell-depleted T cells, or PBMCs came the material, which was cDNA or gDNA.

V trimming: 5 bases; J trimming: 5 bases; junction bases outside the gene matches: 12. Germline V lookup: CDR1 MNHEY, CDR2 SMNVEV (reference sequence). This CDR3 has 15 amino acids. Recovered participants had two consecutive negative NP/OP PCR tests, healthcare professional clearance, or symptom resolution. The method was immunoSEQ multiplex PCR; TCRdb's version includes in-frame clones alone and lacks a portion of them. Found here are 150,000 to 200,000 clones, about 91% of them singletons; the top ten hold approximately 0.8%. This TCR derives from a young woman who had recovered from COVID-19. Specimen: PBMCs or T cells enriched from blood (not recorded which). The V call is TRBV27, the J call TRBJ2-7, with TRBD1 identical over 7 bases. The CDR3 nucleotides are TGTGCCAGCAGTCCAAGGGACAGATCATCCCACGAGCAGTACTTC. Translated: CASSPRDRSSHEQYF.